Below, 29 T cell receptor beta chains from the same sample are listed, as sequenced in a study of T cells in Graves' hyperthyroidism and ophthalmopathy. Researchers took RNA transcripts and amplified the TCR beta CDR3 regions from them. The TCR CDR3 was amplified in a first-round RT-PCR using the HTBI primer set. TCRdb re-called the multiplex PCR reads with MiXCR, one entry per CDR3 protein. This sample has approximately 590,000 distinct CDR3 sequences, with about 15% found just once. The sequencing input was blood. The source is a woman aged 25 to 45 with Graves' hyperthyroidism.

This clonotype was recorded a few times. The rearrangement links TRBV12-5 to TRBJ1-3; tentative D call: TRBD1 (5 bases). This CDR3 comprises 13 residues. Trimming took off 6 bases at V and 4 bases at J, with 10 bases between the two ends. Germline CDR1 and CDR2: LGHNT and FRNRAP. The CDR3, as DNA: TGTGCTAGTGGGGCCGGGGCAGGAAACACCATATATTTT. The encoded protein is CASGAGAGNTIYF.

This clonotype was recorded at least ten times. This chain joins TRBV27 and TRBJ1-2; 8 bases map to TRBD1. The V gene end was trimmed by 6 bases and the J gene end by 4 bases; junction bases not matched to a gene: 7. This CDR3 is 14 amino acids long. Germline CDR1 MNHEY, CDR2 SMNVEV (reference sequence). CDR3: CASRSTGDIYGYTF. DNA for the CDR3: TGTGCCAGCAGATCGACAGGGGACATCTATGGCTACACCTTC.

This clonotype was observed many times. J is TRBJ2-7 and V is TRBV12-3 or TRBV12-4; the match to TRBD2 covers 7 bases. Germline trimming cut 6 bases from V and 13 bases from J; bases unmatched to any gene: 9. The CDR3 totals 11 residues. CDR3 residues: CASSSGGSLYF. CDR3 DNA: TGTGCCAGCAGCTCTGGCGGGAGTCTCTACTTC.

This clonotype was detected only a few times. V usage is TRBV28 and J usage is TRBJ2-1; TRBD2 might be the D (6 bases). The CDR3 sequence is 13 residues long. The germline CDR1 and CDR2 sequences are MDHEN and SYDVKM. Trimming cost V 7 bases and J 5 bases, with 12 bases left between them. The CDR3 loop reads CASIPGTHNEQFF. The CDR3 DNA reads as TGTGCCAGCATTCCCGGGACTCACAATGAGCAGTTCTTC.

This clonotype was found many times. The chain couples TRBV2 to TRBJ2-2; TRBD2 might be the D (5 bases). The CDR3 covers 14 residues. V was cut by 6 bases and J by 6 bases, with 14 bases left in between. The germline V gene encodes CDR1 SNHLY and CDR2 FYNNEI. The CDR3 DNA follows: TGTGCCAGCAGGGAACTAACTAGTTCCGGGGAGCTGTTTTTT. Translated: CASRELTSSGELFF.

This clonotype was seen more than once but under ten times. Relative to the germline gene, one junction end is altered; a read error may explain this. This chain joins TRBV10-2 and TRBJ2-4; no definite D call. The V gene's germline CDR1 is WSHSY and CDR2 SAAADI. The CDR3 sequence is 11 residues long. The CDR3: CASTEKNIQYF. The CDR3 DNA is TGCGCCAGCACTGAGAAAAACATTCAGTACTTC.

In its sample, this clonotype was seen many times. The rearrangement links TRBV7-3 to TRBJ2-3; 11 bases align to TRBD2. With 5 bases clipped from V and 4 bases from J, the junction kept 5 bases outside the gene matches. CDR1 is SGHTA, CDR2 FQGTGA, per germline. The CDR3 contains 15 residues. The CDR3 spells CASSPTSGSADTQYF. Written as DNA, the CDR3 is TGTGCCAGCAGCCCCACTAGCGGGAGTGCAGATACGCAGTATTTT. The full variable domain, its missing parts supplied by reference TRBV7-3 and TRBJ2-3, is GAGVSQTPSNKVTEKGKYVELRCDPISGHTALYWYRQSLGQGPEFLIYFQGTGAADDSGLPNDRFFAVRPEGSVSTLKIQRTERGDSAVYLCASSPTSGSADTQYFGPGTRLTVL.

The gene calls are TRBV2 and TRBJ1-2; no definite D call. CDR3 length: 14 residues. Germline-derived CDR1 and CDR2 are SNHLY and FYNNEI. With 3 bases removed from V and 6 bases from J, the gap between germline ends came to 14 bases. Written as DNA, the CDR3 is TGTGCCAGCAGTGAGACGGCGGATCCAAATGGCTACACCTTC. Translation: CASSETADPNGYTF. Full variable domain (outside the CDR3, taken from reference TRBV2 and TRBJ1-2): EPEVTQTPSHQVTQMGQEVILRCVPISNHLYFYWYRQILGQKVEFLVSFYNNEISEKSEIFDDQFSVERPDGSNFTLKIRSTKLEDSAMYFCASSETADPNGYTFGSGTRLTVV.

The table lists this clonotype with many counts. The V gene is TRBV12-3 or TRBV12-4, the J gene TRBJ2-7; 8 bases are shared with TRBD1. The junction had 9 bases not matched to a gene; V was cut back by 5 bases and J by 6 bases. CDR3 length: 14 amino acids. CDR3 in amino acids: CASSLTGGFGEQYF. The CDR3 nucleotides read TGTGCCAGCAGTCTCACAGGGGGATTCGGCGAGCAGTACTTC.

This clonotype appeared many times. The chain recombines TRBV15 with TRBJ2-7, with 8 positions matching TRBD2. CDR3 length: 16 amino acids. The V and J ends lost 5 bases and 5 bases, in that order; junction bases with no gene match: 14. The germline V gene encodes CDR1 LNHNV and CDR2 YYDKDF (reference sequence). Here the CDR3 DNA reads TGTGCCACCAGCGGAAGCGGGAGCGCAACTCGGGACGAGCAGTACTTC. Protein sequence: CATSGSGSATRDEQYF.

The table lists this clonotype with a few counts. The V gene is TRBV27, the J gene TRBJ2-7; D gene ambiguous. This CDR3 contains 14 residues. The germline gives CDR1 MNHEY, CDR2 SMNVEV (reference sequence). V lost 6 bases to trimming and J lost 1 base, with 13 bases between them. CDR3 sequence reads: CASSIGLNSYEQYF. The CDR3, as DNA: TGTGCCAGCAGCATAGGGTTAAATTCCTACGAGCAGTACTTC.

In its sample, this clonotype was seen many times. The CDR3: CASSHGTAQETQYF. The CDR3, as DNA: TGTGCCAGCAGCCACGGGACGGCCCAAGAGACCCAGTACTTC. J is TRBJ2-5 and V is TRBV3-1; D could derive from TRBD1 or TRBD2 (5 bases each). Germline assignment: CDR1 LGHDT and CDR2 YNNKEL (reference sequence). V lost 3 bases to trimming and J lost 1 base, with 9 bases between them. The CDR3 has 14 residues.

This clonotype was observed at least ten times. This chain joins TRBV7-3 and TRBJ2-7; 7 bases fit TRBD1. In germline, CDR1 is SGHTA, CDR2 FQGTGA. The CDR3 sequence is 14 residues long. Trimming took 5 bases from V and 3 from J; bases not matched to a gene: 7. The CDR3 reads CASSPRRDSYEQYF. The CDR3 coding sequence is TGTGCCAGCAGCCCCCGCCGGGACAGCTACGAGCAGTACTTC.

A few counts support this clonotype. This sequence joins TRBV19 and TRBJ1-5; D not certain. The V end was cut by 3 bases, the J end by 3 bases, with 12 bases between. CDR3 length: 15 amino acids. Germline values: CDR1 LNHDA, CDR2 SQIVND (reference sequence). CDR3 loop: CASSMKYTYNQPQHF. CDR3 nucleotide sequence: TGTGCCAGTAGTATGAAGTACACATACAATCAGCCCCAGCATTTT.

In its sample, this clonotype was seen a few times. This sequence joins TRBV6-1 and TRBJ1-5, with TRBD1 identical over 7 bases. Germline CDR1 MNHNS, CDR2 SASEGT. CDR3 length equals 15 residues. The V and J ends lost 8 bases and 1 base, in that order; junction bases with no gene match: 8. The CDR3 loop is CASDRAVMSNQPQHF. The CDR3 region has the DNA TGTGCCAGCGACAGGGCAGTAATGAGCAATCAGCCCCAGCATTTT.

The rearrangement uses TRBV6-1 and TRBJ1-1, with no clear D. The CDR3 has 14 residues. V lost 6 bases and J lost 1, with 12 bases in between. Germline CDR1 reads MNHNS; CDR2 reads SASEGT. CDR3 amino acids: CASREWGANTEAFF. The CDR3 DNA reads TGTGCCAGCAGAGAGTGGGGAGCGAACACTGAAGCTTTCTTT.

This chain's CDR3 is CATSNTGELFF. In DNA, the CDR3 is TGTGCCACCTCGAACACCGGGGAGCTGTTTTTT. This chain joins TRBV19 and TRBJ2-2; D is ambiguous. The CDR3 totals 11 residues. CDR1 is LNHDA, CDR2 SQIVND, per germline (reference sequence). Trimming left V 10 bases short and J 0 bases short, with 3 bases between. The variable domain in full, with the rest retrieved from reference TRBV19 and TRBJ2-2, is DGGITQSPKYLFRKEGQNVTLSCEQNLNHDAMYWYRQDPGQGLRLIYYSQIVNDFQKGDIAEGYSVSREKKESFPLTVTSAQKNPTAFYLCATSNTGELFFGEGSRLTVL.

This clonotype was counted only a few times. The V gene is TRBV20-1, the J gene TRBJ2-2; D gene unclear. CDR1 and CDR2 (germline): DFQATT, SNEGSKA (reference sequence). This CDR3 comprises 13 residues. Trimming pared 1 base from V and 5 bases from J, leaving 8 bases between. CDR3 nucleotide sequence: TGCAGTGCTAGAGGGATCGGGACCGGGGAGCTGTTTTTT. Amino acids: CSARGIGTGELFF.

This clonotype was counted at least ten times. The chain recombines TRBV11-2 with TRBJ2-1; 10 bases map to TRBD2. Trimming removed 8 bases from V and 3 bases from J; junction bases left unmatched: 1. Germline values: CDR1 SGHAT, CDR2 FQNNGV. This CDR3 has 13 amino acids. The DNA of the CDR3 is TGTGCCAGCGGACTAGCGGACTACAATGAGCAGTTCTTC. It translates to CASGLADYNEQFF.

This clonotype came up a few times. The V and J genes are TRBV10-3 and TRBJ1-2; D is perhaps TRBD1 (5 bases). The CDR3 consists of 15 residues. CDR1 and CDR2 (germline): ENHRY, SYGVKD. Trimming left V 2 bases short and J 1 base short, with 11 bases between. The CDR3 DNA reads as TGTGCCATCAGTGAGGGGGACTTCTATAACTATGGCTACACCTTC. It codes for CAISEGDFYNYGYTF.

About this clonotype: A much larger clone lies one base from this, so it may be a read error. The rearrangement joins TRBV10-3 to TRBJ1-1, with TRBD1 matching over 11 bases. The CDR3 covers 14 residues. V was clipped by 4 bases and J by 6 bases; unmatched bases: 4. Germline CDR1 and CDR2: ENHRY and SYGVKD. Here the CDR3 reads CAISGGQGEAEAFF. CDR3 in DNA: TGTGCCATCAGTGGGGGACAGGGGGAGGCTGAAGCTTTCTTT.

This clonotype has at least ten counts. V gene TRBV7-9 combines with J gene TRBJ2-5, with TRBD2 identical over 9 bases. CDR3 length equals 16 residues. The V segment lost 4 bases and the J segment 4 bases; nucleotides outside the gene matches: 10. Germline V gives CDR1 SEHNR, CDR2 FQNEAQ (reference sequence). The CDR3 DNA follows: TGTGCCAGCAGCTCGGTAGCGGGAGTCGACTCAGAGACCCAGTACTTC. Translation: CASSSVAGVDSETQYF.

This rearrangement joins TRBV4-1 to TRBJ2-7; D is perhaps TRBD2 (6 bases). Trimming took 1 base from V and 2 from J, leaving 12 bases between them. This CDR3 has 15 residues. Germline values: CDR1 MGHRA, CDR2 YSYEKL. DNA for the CDR3: TGCGCCAGCAGCCAAGGACTAGACGCGACCTACGAGCAGTACTTC. Amino acid sequence: CASSQGLDATYEQYF.

This clonotype was observed a few times. The gene calls are TRBV19 and TRBJ2-3; D may be TRBD2 (6 bases). Looked up from germline, CDR1 is LNHDA and CDR2 is SQIVND (reference sequence). V was clipped by 6 bases and J by 0 bases, with 19 bases between them. This CDR3 has 17 residues. CDR3 nucleotide sequence: TGTGCCAGTAGGCCGGCCAGCGCGGGACTCAGCACAGATACGCAGTATTTT. Its protein product is CASRPASAGLSTDTQYF.

This clonotype was counted between two and nine times. V is TRBV20-1 and J is TRBJ2-2; 7 bases align to TRBD2. CDR3 length: 17 amino acids. Germline V gene sequence: CDR1 DFQATT, CDR2 SNEGSKA (reference sequence). J gave up 0 bases and V 0 bases, and 7 bases lay outside the gene matches. The CDR3 sequence: CSARDGERGTNTGELFF. The CDR3 nucleotides are TGCAGTGCTAGAGATGGAGAGCGGGGCACGAACACCGGGGAGCTGTTTTTT.

This clonotype was found a few times. J is TRBJ1-3 and V is TRBV5-1; D gene unclear. V dropped 4 bases and J dropped 0 bases, with 11 bases sitting between them. The germline V gene has CDR1 SGHRS and CDR2 YFSETQ. This CDR3 is built from 15 residues. The CDR3 sequence: CASSPTPYSGNTIYF. The CDR3 bases are TGCGCCAGCAGCCCTACCCCCTACTCTGGAAACACCATATATTTT.

This clonotype was seen at least ten times. The rearrangement uses TRBV12-3 or TRBV12-4 and TRBJ1-2; a possible D gene is TRBD1 (6 bases). This CDR3 is built from 14 residues. The germline V and J ends were trimmed by 5 bases and 7 bases, with 17 bases remaining between them. CDR3 sequence reads: CASSGSLTGTGYTF. DNA of the CDR3: TGTGCCAGCAGTGGCAGCCTAACAGGGACTGGCTACACCTTC.

This clonotype was counted ten times or more. The rearrangement links TRBV7-9 to TRBJ2-7, with D possibly being TRBD2 (5 bases). The CDR3 runs to 16 residues. Germline values: CDR1 SEHNR, CDR2 FQNEAQ (reference sequence). V lost 5 bases to trimming and J lost 0 bases, with 17 bases between them. The CDR3 region is CASSPRVGLSSYEQYF. The CDR3 nucleotides are TGTGCCAGCAGCCCCCGGGTAGGACTGAGCTCCTACGAGCAGTACTTC.

V is TRBV6-2 or TRBV6-3 and J is TRBJ2-3; D possibly corresponds to TRBD1 (5 bases). Germline V gives CDR1 MNHEY, CDR2 SVGEGT. V gave up 8 bases and J gave up 3 bases, with 12 bases separating them. This CDR3 contains 13 residues. The CDR3 DNA is TGTGCCAGCGCTCCGGACATTACAGATACGCAGTATTTT. Its translation is CASAPDITDTQYF.